This TCR beta chain is drawn from a study of identical twins. General study results and limits: Zero-insertion analyses were open to partial confounding by invariant MAIT and iNKT cells.

TCRdb itself ran the 5' RACE reads through MiXCR, one entry per CDR3 protein. In the table there are 570,000 or so distinct CDR3 sequences, roughly 9.9% of which are singletons. This clonotype occurred a few times. Its antigen remains unidentified. Another study also made use of these data, one on yellow fever vaccine responses in identical twins.

Sequenced sample: PBMCs. This TCR derives from a woman aged 18-29 years in good health.

In nucleotides, the CDR3 is TGTGCCAGCAGCGCAGGACAGGGGTCGCCCTACGAGCAGTACTTC. Translated: CASSAGQGSPYEQYF. This sequence joins TRBV7-9 and TRBJ2-7; 9 positions agree with TRBD1. After removal of 5 bases from V and 2 bases from J, the junction contained 7 bases not matched to a gene. The length of the CDR3 is 15 residues. Germline V CDR1 and CDR2: SEHNR, FQNEAQ (reference sequence).